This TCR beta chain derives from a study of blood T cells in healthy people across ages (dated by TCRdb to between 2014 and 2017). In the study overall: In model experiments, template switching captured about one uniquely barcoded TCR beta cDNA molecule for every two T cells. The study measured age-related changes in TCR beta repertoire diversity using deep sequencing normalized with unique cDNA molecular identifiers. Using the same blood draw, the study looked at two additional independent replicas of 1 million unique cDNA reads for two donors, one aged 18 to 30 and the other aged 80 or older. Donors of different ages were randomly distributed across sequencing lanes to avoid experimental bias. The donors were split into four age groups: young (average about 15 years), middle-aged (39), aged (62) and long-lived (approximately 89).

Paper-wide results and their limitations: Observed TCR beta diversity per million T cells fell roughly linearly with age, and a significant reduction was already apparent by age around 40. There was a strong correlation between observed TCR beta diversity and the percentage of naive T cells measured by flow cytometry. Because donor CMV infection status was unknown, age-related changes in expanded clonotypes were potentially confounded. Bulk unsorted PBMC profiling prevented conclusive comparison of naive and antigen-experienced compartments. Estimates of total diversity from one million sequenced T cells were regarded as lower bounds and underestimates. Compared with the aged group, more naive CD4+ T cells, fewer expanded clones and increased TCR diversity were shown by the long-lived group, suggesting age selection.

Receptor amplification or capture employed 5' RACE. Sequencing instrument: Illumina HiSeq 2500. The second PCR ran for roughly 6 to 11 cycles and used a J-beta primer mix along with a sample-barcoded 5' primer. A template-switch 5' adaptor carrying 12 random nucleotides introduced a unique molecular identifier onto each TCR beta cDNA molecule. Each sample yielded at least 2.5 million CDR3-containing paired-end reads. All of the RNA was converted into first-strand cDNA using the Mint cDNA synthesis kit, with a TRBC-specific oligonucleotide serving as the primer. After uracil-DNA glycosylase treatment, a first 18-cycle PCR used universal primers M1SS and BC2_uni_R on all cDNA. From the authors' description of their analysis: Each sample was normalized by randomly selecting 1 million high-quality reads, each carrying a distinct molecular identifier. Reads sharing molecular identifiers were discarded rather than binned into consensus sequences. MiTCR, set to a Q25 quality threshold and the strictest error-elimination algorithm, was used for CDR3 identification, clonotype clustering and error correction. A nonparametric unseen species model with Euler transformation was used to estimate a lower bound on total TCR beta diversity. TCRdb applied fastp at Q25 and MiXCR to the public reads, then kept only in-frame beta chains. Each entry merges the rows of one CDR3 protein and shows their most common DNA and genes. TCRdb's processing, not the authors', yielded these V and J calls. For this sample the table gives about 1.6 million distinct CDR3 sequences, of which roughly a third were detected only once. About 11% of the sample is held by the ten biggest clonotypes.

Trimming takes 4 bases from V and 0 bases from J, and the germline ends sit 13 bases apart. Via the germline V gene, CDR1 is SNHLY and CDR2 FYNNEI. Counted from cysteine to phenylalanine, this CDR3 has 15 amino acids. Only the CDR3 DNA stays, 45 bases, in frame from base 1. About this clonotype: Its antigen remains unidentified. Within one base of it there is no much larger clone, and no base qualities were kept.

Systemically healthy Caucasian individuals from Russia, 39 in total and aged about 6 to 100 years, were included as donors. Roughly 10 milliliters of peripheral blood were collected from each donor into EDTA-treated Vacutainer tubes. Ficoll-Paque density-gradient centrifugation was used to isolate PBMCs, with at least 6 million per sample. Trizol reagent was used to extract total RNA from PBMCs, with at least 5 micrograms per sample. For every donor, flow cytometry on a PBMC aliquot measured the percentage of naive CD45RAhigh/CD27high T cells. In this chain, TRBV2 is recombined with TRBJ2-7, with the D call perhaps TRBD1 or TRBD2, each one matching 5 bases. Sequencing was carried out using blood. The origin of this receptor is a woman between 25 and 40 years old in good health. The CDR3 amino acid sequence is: CASSVEGLGSYEQYF. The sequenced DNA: TGTGCCAGCAGTGTAGAGGGGCTTGGCTCCTACGAGCAGTACTTC.